This T cell receptor beta chain was captured by sequencing in a study of blood T cell repertoires in COVID-19. Overall study: Samples of COVID-19 (acute and convalescent) were obtained from the United States, Italy and Spain. The cDNA or gDNA used as material had been derived from T cells, B-cell-depleted T cells, or PBMCs.

V was shortened by 1 base and J by 9 bases, with 16 bases between the two germline ends. Germline V lookup: CDR1 SGHTA, CDR2 FQGNSA. This CDR3 has 16 residues. Clones were sequenced by immunoSEQ multiplex PCR, and TCRdb holds only the in-frame ones, with some missing. The profile covers 75,000 to 100,000 clones, with roughly 83% appearing a single time and 10% to 12% taken by the ten largest. This chain connects TRBV7-2 to TRBJ1-6; possible D gene TRBD1, 5 bases. The clonotype originates from a human donor in a cohort sampled during active COVID-19. Sequenced sample: peripheral blood. CDR3 loop: CASSLVPTQEGSPLHF. CDR3 bases: TGTGCCAGCAGCTTAGTCCCTACACAGGAAGGTTCACCCCTCCACTTT.